Below, 32 T cell receptor beta chains from the same sample are listed, as sequenced in a study of read filtering for tumor transcriptome and immune sequencing. The library was built from about 370 ng RNA with molecular barcoded adaptors for alpha/delta and beta/gamma chains. TCRdb analysed the reads with MiXCR anew, one entry per CDR3 protein. The table lists approximately 40,000 distinct CDR3 sequences, less than 15% of them singletons. The sample taken for sequencing was a population of CD138-negative cells sorted from bone marrow. Receptor source: a donor aged 40 or over with multiple myeloma.

This clonotype is deemed large. This CDR3 is CASSLEFGDTQYF. DNA of the CDR3: TGCGCCAGCAGCTTGGAGTTTGGGGATACGCAGTATTTT. The gene calls are TRBV5-1 and TRBJ2-3; the D is unclear. Germline CDR1 and CDR2: SGHRS and YFSETQ. This CDR3 region has 13 residues. Trimming removed 0 bases at V and 6 bases at J, with 8 bases between.

This clonotype was observed at least ten times. J is TRBJ1-5 and V is TRBV6-1; D not resolved. Germline V gene data show CDR1 as MNHNS and CDR2 as SASEGT. Trimming removed 2 bases at V and 3 bases at J, with 8 bases between. This CDR3 region has 14 residues. CDR3 region: CASSEFEINQPQHF. CDR3 bases: TGTGCCAGCAGTGAATTTGAGATCAATCAGCCCCAGCATTTT.

This clonotype was observed at least ten times. The chain is built from TRBV7-6 and TRBJ1-1; D call uncertain. This CDR3 is built from 12 residues. Germline assignment: CDR1 SGHVS and CDR2 FNYEAQ. The germline V and J ends were trimmed by 3 bases and 8 bases, with 10 bases remaining between them. CDR3 in DNA: TGTGCCAGCAGCTTCCTCCGGAGGGAAGCTTTCTTT. Encoded protein: CASSFLRREAFF. Full variable domain (missing parts from reference TRBV7-6 and TRBJ1-1): GAGVSQSPRYKVTKRGQDVALRCDPISGHVSLYWYRQALGQGPEFLTYFNYEAQQDKSGLPNDRFSAERPEGSISTLTIQRTEQRDSAMYRCASSFLRREAFFGQGTRLTVV.

Many counts were recorded for this clonotype. For the CDR3, the DNA is TGTGCCAGCTTAGGGACAGACTCCTACGAGCAGTACTTC. This codes for CASLGTDSYEQYF. The V gene is TRBV7-9, the J gene TRBJ2-7; 7 positions match TRBD1. The CDR3 contains 13 residues. Germline V CDR1 and CDR2: SEHNR, FQNEAQ (reference sequence). Trimming took 8 bases from V and 0 from J; bases not matched to a gene: 4.

This sequence joins TRBV7-2 and TRBJ2-7; D may be TRBD1 (6 bases). This CDR3 region has 15 residues. Trimming shortened V by 4 bases and J by 2 bases, and 15 bases separated the two germline ends. Germline V gene sequence: CDR1 SGHTA, CDR2 FQGNSA. The CDR3 loop reads CASSSSTGTAYEQYF. CDR3 sequence (DNA): TGTGCCAGCAGCTCTTCGACAGGTACAGCCTACGAGCAGTACTTC. The whole variable domain, filled in from reference TRBV7-2 and TRBJ2-7, reads GAGVSQSPSNKVTEKGKDVELRCDPISGHTALYWYRQSLGQGLEFLIYFQGNSAPDKSGLPSDRFSAERTGGSVSTLTIQRTQQEDSAVYLCASSSSTGTAYEQYFGPGTRLTVT.

This clonotype was seen at least ten times. The chain joins TRBV7-9 to TRBJ2-5; 8 bases line up with TRBD1. V dropped 5 bases and J dropped 3; count of bases not matched to a gene: 8. The CDR3 consists of 15 residues. The germline V gene encodes CDR1 SEHNR and CDR2 FQNEAQ (reference sequence). CDR3 in amino acids: CASSPLTGAEETQYF. The DNA of the CDR3 is TGTGCCAGCAGCCCCTTGACAGGGGCCGAAGAGACCCAGTACTTC.

This chain links TRBV7-8 with TRBJ1-2; no firm D call. The CDR3 totals 12 residues. Trimming cost V 0 bases and J 10 bases, with 9 bases left between them. The V gene's germline CDR1 is SGHVS and CDR2 FQNEAQ. The CDR3 reads CASSLAGNDYTF. CDR3 sequence (DNA): TGTGCCAGCAGCTTAGCAGGGAATGACTACACCTTC.

This clonotype has ten or more counts. This chain links TRBV5-5 with TRBJ1-4; 9 nucleotides match TRBD1. The CDR3 loop spans 15 amino acids. CDR1 is SGHKS, CDR2 YYEKEE, per germline (reference sequence). Unmatched junction bases numbered 7, after V lost 4 bases and J lost 6 bases. In nucleotides, the CDR3 is TGTGCCAGCAGCAGGGGACAGGGAAAAGATGAAAAACTGTTTTTT. Its protein product is CASSRGQGKDEKLFF.

This clonotype qualifies as medium-sized (0.01 to 0.1%). The chain is built from TRBV20-1 and TRBJ2-7; a possible D gene is TRBD1 (6 bases). V was shortened by 6 bases and J by 3 bases, with 15 bases between the two germline ends. Germline V lookup: CDR1 DFQATT, CDR2 SNEGSKA (reference sequence). The CDR3 is 13 amino acids. The CDR3 DNA sequence: TGCAGTGCCCCACCCACAGGGCTCTACGAGCAGTACTTC. It yields the protein CSAPPTGLYEQYF.

This clonotype was counted only a few times. Being one base from a much bigger clone, this may be a read error. This likely comes from a read error, as the CDR3 has no conserved phenylalanine or tryptophan at its end. This sequence joins TRBV9 and TRBJ2-7; perhaps TRBD2 as D (6 bases). Trimming removed 4 bases from V and 5 bases from J, with 19 bases in between. Germline V gives CDR1 SGDLS, CDR2 YYNGEE. CDR3 size: 15 residues. CDR3 nucleotides: TGTGCCAGCAGCCTCACCTGGGACTCCCGTGACGAGCAGTACCTC. Translation: CASSLTWDSRDEQYL.

This clonotype was counted ten times or more. The rearrangement links TRBV6-6 to TRBJ1-4; no clear D. CDR3 length equals 13 residues. V lost 9 bases and J 8 bases, leaving 16 bases between the germline ends. Germline V gene lookup returns CDR1 MNHNY and CDR2 SVGAGI (reference sequence). The CDR3 coding sequence is TGTGCCAGTGAATCGGGGTTTGGGGAAAAACTGTTTTTT. Its protein is CASESGFGEKLFF.

Turning to this clonotype: The junction and the germline gene differ at one end; a read error may be behind it. The chain joins TRBV6-2 or TRBV6-3 to TRBJ2-1, with 9 bases lining up with TRBD1. The CDR3 sequence is 15 residues long. Germline V gene data show CDR1 as MNHEY and CDR2 as SVGEGT. The DNA for the CDR3 is TGCACCAGCAGTCCCCGGACAGGGGCCCTCGGGGTGCAGTTCTTC. Its translation: CTSSPRTGALGVQFF.

This clonotype was seen ten or more times. This chain connects TRBV20-1 to TRBJ2-7, with 9 positions matching TRBD2. The CDR3 totals 15 residues. V shed 0 bases, J shed 5 bases, and the junction held 8 bases outside the gene matches. Germline V gives CDR1 DFQATT, CDR2 SNEGSKA (reference sequence). This CDR3 is CSARDRYSGGNEQYF. The DNA for the CDR3 is TGCAGTGCTAGAGATCGGTATAGCGGGGGAAACGAGCAGTACTTC.

Concerning this clonotype: A much larger clone sits a single nucleotide away, making a read error possible. V is TRBV27 and J is TRBJ2-7; D unclear. The germline V gene has CDR1 MNHEY and CDR2 SMNVEV (reference sequence). This CDR3 contains 15 residues. The CDR3 DNA follows: TGTGCCCGCAGTTCTAGGAACTCCCTACCTTACGAGCAGTACTTC. This encodes CARSSRNSLPYEQYF.

This clonotype was counted at least ten times. V is TRBV20-1 and J is TRBJ2-3, with 10 positions matching TRBD2. This CDR3 spans 16 amino acids. Trimming cost V 0 bases and J 5 bases; bases outside gene matches: 8. Germline-derived CDR1 and CDR2 are DFQATT and SNEGSKA (reference sequence). As DNA, the CDR3 is TGCAGTGCTAGAGATCTCGCTAGCGGGGGAGTAGATACGCAGTATTTT. As protein: CSARDLASGGVDTQYF.

This clonotype was counted at least ten times. This chain joins TRBV4-3 and TRBJ2-1; 10 nucleotides line up with TRBD2. Germline lookup yields CDR1 LGHNA and CDR2 YSLEER. Losses at the gene ends were 3 bases for V and 5 bases for J; bases not matched to a gene: 7. The length of the CDR3 is 16 residues. CDR3 sequence reads: CASSHFRLAGDNEQFF. CDR3 DNA: TGCGCCAGCAGCCATTTCAGGCTAGCGGGGGACAATGAGCAGTTCTTC.

This clonotype has ten or more counts. The chain is built from TRBV9 and TRBJ1-1; D gene ambiguous. The germline gives CDR1 SGDLS, CDR2 YYNGEE. The CDR3 spans 14 residues. V shed 4 bases and J shed 8 bases, with 18 bases lying between them. The CDR3 here is CASSPRPQEREAFF. The CDR3 DNA follows: TGTGCCAGCAGCCCGAGGCCCCAGGAAAGAGAAGCTTTCTTT.

Points on this clonotype: Possible read error: a much larger clone is one base away. The V and J genes are TRBV5-5 and TRBJ1-3; D is perhaps TRBD1 (5 bases). The CDR3 runs to 17 residues. V lost 5 bases to trimming and J lost 0 bases, with 18 bases between them. Germline V gene sequence: CDR1 SGHKS, CDR2 YYEKEE (reference sequence). This CDR3 reads CASRHSPGADSGNTIYF. The CDR3 DNA follows: TGTGCCAGCAGGCATTCTCCCGGGGCAGACTCTGGAAACACCATATATTTT.

Ten or more counts support this clonotype. For the CDR3, the DNA is TGTGCCAGTAGCACCCGGACAGGGGTCATGAACACTGAAGCTTTCTTT. The encoded protein is CASSTRTGVMNTEAFF. This sequence joins TRBV19 and TRBJ1-1; 9 bases agree with TRBD1. The CDR3 is 16 residues long. The junction had 8 bases not matched to a gene; V was cut back by 6 bases and J by 0 bases. Germline CDR1 is LNHDA and CDR2 is SQIVND (reference sequence).

Regarding this clonotype: A much larger clonotype is one base distant, so this may be a read error. This chain links TRBV5-1 with TRBJ2-7, with 11 bases lining up with TRBD1. The germline V gene encodes CDR1 SGHRS and CDR2 YFSETQ. The CDR3 loop spans 15 amino acids. DNA of the CDR3: TGCGCCAGCAGCAGAGGACAGGGGGCGTCCTACGAGCAGCACTTC. Translating gives CASSRGQGASYEQHF.

This clonotype was picked up many times. This chain joins TRBV5-6 and TRBJ1-2; TRBD1 might be the D (5 bases). Trimming cost V 1 base and J 7 bases, with 11 bases left between them. The CDR3 consists of 13 residues. Germline CDR1 is SGHDT and CDR2 is YYEEEE. This CDR3 reads CASSLYGTGGYTF. The CDR3 nucleotides read TGTGCCAGCAGCTTGTACGGGACTGGTGGCTACACCTTC.

This clonotype was observed many times. The genes are TRBV20-1 and TRBJ1-5; tentative D call: TRBD1 (5 bases). V was cut by 0 bases and J by 5 bases, with 11 bases left in between. Germline assignment: CDR1 DFQATT and CDR2 SNEGSKA (reference sequence). The CDR3 is 14 amino acids. The CDR3 reads CSAREQGEHQPQHF. CDR3 coding DNA: TGCAGTGCTAGAGAACAAGGGGAACATCAGCCCCAGCATTTT.

There are many counts of this clonotype. The chain has TRBV15 and TRBJ2-3; D is uncertain. CDR1 LNHNV and CDR2 YYDKDF come from the germline V gene (reference sequence). The length of the CDR3 is 12 residues. The V end was cut by 9 bases, the J end by 6 bases, with 13 bases between. The CDR3 nucleotides are TGTGCCACTGGATCCCACCAGGATACGCAGTATTTT. It encodes CATGSHQDTQYF.

This clonotype was detected ten times or more. V is TRBV20-1 and J is TRBJ1-1; TRBD1 matches at 7 bases. The V gene's germline CDR1 is DFQATT and CDR2 SNEGSKA (reference sequence). With V trimmed by 4 bases and J by 2 bases, 4 bases remained unmatched. The CDR3 consists of 13 residues. DNA for the CDR3: TGCAGTGCTAAGGGACAGTCAAACACTGAAGCTTTCTTT. Its translation is CSAKGQSNTEAFF.

This clonotype was counted ten times or more. V is TRBV19 and J is TRBJ2-7; the D gene is possibly TRBD1 (6 bases). The length of the CDR3 is 11 residues. CDR1 and CDR2 from the germline V gene are LNHDA and SQIVND (reference sequence). Trimming took 9 bases from V and 3 from J, leaving 9 bases between them. CDR3 amino acids: CASSQGYEQYF. The CDR3 DNA is TGTGCCAGCTCACAGGGCTACGAGCAGTACTTC.

This clonotype was seen many times. The genes are TRBV5-5 and TRBJ1-1; D remains unclear. This CDR3 is 14 amino acids long. Germline CDR1 reads SGHKS; CDR2 reads YYEKEE (reference sequence). Trimming stripped 4 bases from V and 7 bases from J, with 17 bases between. This CDR3 reads CASSQQEGRIEAFF. Here the CDR3 DNA reads TGTGCCAGCAGCCAGCAGGAGGGTCGGATTGAAGCTTTCTTT.

Ten or more counts support this clonotype. The chain employs TRBV28 and TRBJ2-6; 9 nucleotides match TRBD1. CDR3 length: 16 amino acids. Per the germline V gene, CDR1 is MDHEN and CDR2 is SYDVKM. CDR3 in DNA: TGTGCTACACAGGGGGCGAGGCCCTCTGGGGCCAACGTCCTGACTTTC. Protein: CATQGARPSGANVLTF.

This clonotype was picked up many times. This sequence joins TRBV30 and TRBJ2-7; 10 nucleotides line up with TRBD1. Germline assignment: CDR1 GTSNPN and CDR2 SVGIG (reference sequence). V was pared by 3 bases and J by 6 bases, with 5 bases of the junction left unmatched. The CDR3 spans 13 residues. The CDR3 nucleotides read TGTGCCTGGAGCCGGGACAGGGGTCGCGAGCAGTACTTC. Its translation is CAWSRDRGREQYF.

There are a few counts of this clonotype. A much larger clone differs by one base, so this may be a read error. The conserved phenylalanine or tryptophan is not found at the CDR3 terminus, so this likely reflects a read error. J is TRBJ2-5 and V is TRBV20-1; TRBD1 is a possible D gene (6 bases). Germline CDR1 and CDR2: DFQATT and SNEGSKA (reference sequence). Trimming cost V 5 bases and J 3 bases, with 16 bases left between them. CDR3 size: 14 residues. CDR3 DNA: TGCAGTGCTCCAAGGGGGTTTTGGGAAGAGACCCAGTACCTC. Its protein is CSAPRGFWEETQYL.

There are many counts of this clonotype. The chain carries TRBV28 and TRBJ2-3, with 8 bases identical to TRBD1. Germline V gives CDR1 MDHEN, CDR2 SYDVKM. J was trimmed by 1 base and V by 1 base; bases with no gene match: 1. The CDR3 is made up of 15 amino acids. The CDR3 nucleotides read TGTGCCAGCAGTTTATCGGGACAGGGCACAGATACGCAGTATTTT. Translating it yields CASSLSGQGTDTQYF.

This clonotype was counted many times. V usage is TRBV28 and J usage is TRBJ2-7, with unresolved D. Germline CDR1 and CDR2: MDHEN and SYDVKM. V dropped 7 bases and J dropped 2 bases, with 9 bases sitting between them. The CDR3 sequence is 12 residues long. CDR3 protein: CASIGPAYEQYF. CDR3 in DNA: TGTGCCAGCATAGGACCGGCCTACGAGCAGTACTTC. The full variable domain, in which reference TRBV28 and TRBJ2-7 provide the parts outside the CDR3, is DVKVTQSSRYLVKRTGEKVFLECVQDMDHENMFWYRQDPGLGLRLIYFSYDVKMKEKGDIPEGYSVSREKKERFSLILESASTNQTSMYLCASIGPAYEQYFGPGTRLTVT.

This clonotype was counted at least ten times. The chain has TRBV5-5 and TRBJ2-3, with D possibly matching TRBD2 (5 bases). The V end lost 2 bases, the J end lost 1 base, and 11 bases lay between the germline ends. The CDR3 sequence is 15 residues long. CDR1 SGHKS and CDR2 YYEKEE come from the germline V gene (reference sequence). CDR3 in amino acids: CASSFGPAGTDTQYF. In nucleotides, the CDR3 is TGTGCCAGCAGCTTTGGCCCAGCGGGCACAGATACGCAGTATTTT.